These 31 T cell receptor beta chains originate from one sample sequenced in a study of cytomegalovirus exposure and HLA in healthy donors. The PCR employed 60 Vbeta primers together with 13 Jbeta primers. TCRdb's table, derived via immunoSEQ multiplex PCR, lists solely in-frame clones and lacks some. The data contain 180,000 or so clones, 75% to 85% of them seen just once; the ten biggest clones take up about 1.5%. The sequencing input was PBMCs. All receptors come from a young man in good health and CMV-seronegative.

The CDR3: CASSRSTGTGSYEQYF. DNA for the CDR3: TGCGCCAGCAGCCGATCTACCGGGACAGGGTCCTACGAGCAGTACTTC. The chain is built from TRBV4-3 and TRBJ2-7, with 9 bases lining up with TRBD1. V lost 4 bases to trimming and J lost 1 base; unmatched junction nucleotides: 8. The CDR3 totals 16 residues. Germline CDR1 and CDR2: LGHNA and YSLEER.

The V and J genes are TRBV4-2 and TRBJ1-2, with D unresolved. Trimming shortened V by 1 base and J by 0 bases, and 12 bases separated the two germline ends. Germline values: CDR1 LGHNA, CDR2 YNFKEQ. This CDR3 is 16 amino acids long. For the CDR3, the DNA is TGTGCCAGCAGCCAAGTAGGCTTCGGGGCTAACTATGGCTACACCTTC. Its protein product is CASSQVGFGANYGYTF.

The chain combines TRBV6-5 with TRBJ2-7; TRBD1 agrees at 9 bases. Germline trimming cut 6 bases from V and 3 bases from J; bases unmatched to any gene: 6. The CDR3 runs 14 residues. Looked up from germline, CDR1 is MNHEY and CDR2 is SVGAGI. This CDR3 is CASRSSGQGYEQYF. Written as DNA, the CDR3 is TGTGCCAGCAGATCTTCGGGACAGGGCTACGAGCAGTACTTC.

V is TRBV6-1 and J is TRBJ2-1; 9 bases are shared with TRBD1. Trimming cost V 8 bases and J 5 bases; bases outside gene matches: 7. This CDR3 is built from 14 residues. From germline, CDR1 is MNHNS and CDR2 SASEGT. CDR3 sequence (DNA): TGTGCCAGCCTGGGACAGGGTCTGAACAATGAGCAGTTCTTC. This gives the protein CASLGQGLNNEQFF.

The chain couples TRBV21-1 to TRBJ1-6; TRBD1 is the table's D call and was not checked against the DNA. TRBV21-1 is a recognized pseudogene. The CDR3 extends over 14 amino acids. This CDR3 reads CASYRDPYNSPLHF. CDR3 sequence (DNA): TGTGCCAGTTACAGGGATCCCTATAATTCACCCCTCCACTTT.

This sequence joins TRBV7-2 and TRBJ1-1; no clear D. From germline, CDR1 is SGHTA and CDR2 FQGNSA. Trimming left V 0 bases short and J 7 bases short, with 18 bases between. The CDR3 contains 16 residues. The DNA for the CDR3 is TGTGCCAGCAGCTTAGCTGCCAGGAGAGGGTACAATGAAGCTTTCTTT. Translated: CASSLAARRGYNEAFF.

The J gene is TRBJ1-5, the V gene TRBV30, with 9 nucleotides matching TRBD1. The V gene end was trimmed by 4 bases and the J gene end by 6 bases; junction bases not matched to a gene: 7. From germline, CDR1 is GTSNPN and CDR2 SVGIG (reference sequence). The CDR3 contains 14 residues. CDR3 residues: CAWNQQGAGQPQHF. CDR3 nucleotide sequence: TGTGCCTGGAATCAACAGGGGGCAGGTCAGCCCCAGCATTTT.

J is TRBJ2-2 and V is TRBV7-2; 9 bases align to TRBD1. CDR3 length: 16 amino acids. The V segment lost 3 bases and the J segment 7 bases; nucleotides outside the gene matches: 9. Germline CDR1 SGHTA, CDR2 FQGNSA. DNA of the CDR3: TGTGCCAGCAGCTTTAGACAGGGGGAATGGGGCGGGGAGCTGTTTTTT. This codes for CASSFRQGEWGGELFF.

This chain uses TRBV11-3 with TRBJ2-1; 12 nucleotides line up with TRBD2. The length of the CDR3 is 16 residues. V was clipped by 5 bases and J by 7 bases; unmatched bases: 9. Per the germline V gene, CDR1 is SGHNT and CDR2 is YENEEA. This chain's CDR3 is CASSAPSGRAKNEQFF. The CDR3, as DNA: TGTGCCAGCAGCGCCCCTAGCGGGAGGGCCAAGAATGAGCAGTTCTTC.

This chain connects TRBV5-1 to TRBJ2-1; D is ambiguous. The V gene lost 7 bases and the J gene lost 7 bases, with 12 bases spanning the gap. The germline V gene encodes CDR1 SGHRS and CDR2 YFSETQ. The CDR3 runs to 12 residues. The CDR3 DNA is TGCGCCAGCTCCCCCCTCTTTAATGAGCAGTTCTTC. This sequence encodes CASSPLFNEQFF.

The V gene is TRBV5-6, the J gene TRBJ2-7; tentatively, D is TRBD1 (5 bases). Between the trimmed V and J ends, which lost 1 base and 5 bases, there was a span of 10 bases. The CDR3 sequence is 13 residues long. CDR1 is SGHDT, CDR2 YYEEEE, per germline. CDR3 in amino acids: CASSLRGLHEQYF. CDR3 in DNA: TGTGCCAGCAGCTTGAGGGGCTTACACGAGCAGTACTTC.

Only one count was recorded for this clone. The V gene is TRBV9, the J gene TRBJ2-3; the D gene is possibly TRBD1 (6 bases). The CDR3 has 15 residues. Trimming stripped 1 base from V and 0 bases from J, with 9 bases between. Germline V lookup: CDR1 SGDLS, CDR2 YYNGEE. The CDR3 here is CASSVTGISTDTQYF. CDR3 bases: TGTGCCAGCAGCGTAACAGGGATTAGCACAGATACGCAGTATTTT. The variable domain in full, completed from reference TRBV9 and TRBJ2-3, reads DSGVTQTPKHLITATGQRVTLRCSPRSGDLSVYWYQQSLDQGLQFLIQYYNGEERAKGNILERFSAQQFPDLHSELNLSSLELGDSALYFCASSVTGISTDTQYFGPGTRLTVL.

This clone has more than one count but fewer than ten. This chain links TRBV6-5 with TRBJ2-1; D perhaps matches TRBD1 (6 bases). The CDR3 consists of 15 residues. V lost 5 bases and J lost 6, with 17 bases in between. Germline V CDR1 and CDR2: MNHEY, SVGAGI. CDR3 loop: CASSQGYRLINEQFF. The CDR3, as DNA: TGTGCCAGCAGTCAGGGGTATCGGTTAATCAATGAGCAGTTCTTC.

This clone was found a few times. The genes are TRBV5-5 and TRBJ2-3, with TRBD2 identical over 9 bases. The V segment lost 6 bases and the J segment 5 bases; nucleotides outside the gene matches: 10. This CDR3 comprises 15 residues. Germline CDR1 SGHKS, CDR2 YYEKEE (reference sequence). The CDR3 DNA reads TGTGCCAGCACCCCAGCGGGAGGTTTAAGAGATACGCAGTATTTT. Its translation is CASTPAGGLRDTQYF.

The chain recombines TRBV27 with TRBJ2-1; 7 nucleotides align to TRBD2. The CDR3 consists of 18 residues. Germline CDR1 reads MNHEY; CDR2 reads SMNVEV (reference sequence). Trimming cost V 4 bases and J 2 bases; bases outside gene matches: 14. The CDR3 here is CASSYLSSGDATYNEQFF. CDR3 nucleotide sequence: TGTGCCAGCAGTTACCTGTCTAGCGGAGATGCCACCTACAATGAGCAGTTCTTC.

The chain employs TRBV9 and TRBJ2-7; no clear D. Between the trimmed V and J ends, which lost 7 bases and 5 bases, there was a span of 13 bases. The CDR3 consists of 12 residues. Germline V gene lookup returns CDR1 SGDLS and CDR2 YYNGEE. The chain's CDR3 is CASSRSDNEQYF. CDR3 sequence (DNA): TGTGCCAGCTCTCGGAGCGATAACGAGCAGTACTTC.

The V gene is TRBV30, the J gene TRBJ2-7; D uncertain. Trimming took 0 bases from V and 0 from J, leaving 9 bases between them. The CDR3 runs 14 residues. CDR1 is GTSNPN, CDR2 SVGIG, per germline (reference sequence). CDR3 coding DNA: TGTGCCTGGAGTGTTGGAGCCCCCTCCTACGAGCAGTACTTC. Protein: CAWSVGAPSYEQYF.

The chain carries TRBV2 and TRBJ1-6, with 9 bases aligning to TRBD1. J gave up 10 bases and V 2 bases, and 6 bases lay outside the gene matches. The CDR3 has 15 amino acids. Germline V CDR1 and CDR2: SNHLY, FYNNEI. In DNA form, the CDR3 reads TGTGCCAGCAGTGAACCTACAGGGGGCCGATCACCCCTCCACTTT. Its protein product is CASSEPTGGRSPLHF. Complete variable domain (other parts from reference TRBV2 and TRBJ1-6): EPEVTQTPSHQVTQMGQEVILRCVPISNHLYFYWYRQILGQKVEFLVSFYNNEISEKSEIFDDQFSVERPDGSNFTLKIRSTKLEDSAMYFCASSEPTGGRSPLHFGNGTRLTVT.

The chain has TRBV5-4 and TRBJ2-5; 10 nucleotides align to TRBD2. The CDR3 is 15 amino acids. V shed 4 bases and J 2 bases; nucleotides not matched to a gene: 5. CDR1 and CDR2 from the germline V gene are SGHNT and YYREEE (reference sequence). CDR3 protein: CASSNPSGGQETQYF. CDR3 nucleotides: TGTGCCAGCAGCAACCCTAGCGGGGGACAAGAGACCCAGTACTTC.

V and J are TRBV11-2 and TRBJ2-7, with D unclear. V dropped 4 bases and J dropped 4 bases, with 11 bases sitting between them. Germline values: CDR1 SGHAT, CDR2 FQNNGV. CDR3 length: 13 residues. CDR3 in DNA: TGTGCCAGCAGCTATGAGGCTGCTTACGAGCAGTACTTC. It yields the protein CASSYEAAYEQYF.

The chain combines TRBV6-5 with TRBJ1-5, with D perhaps TRBD1 (6 bases). Looked up from germline, CDR1 is MNHEY and CDR2 is SVGAGI. The CDR3 has 14 residues. V lost 6 bases and J lost 11, with 20 bases in between. CDR3 in amino acids: CASRPLGGGTAQHF. CDR3 coding DNA: TGTGCCAGCAGACCTCTAGGGGGGGGTACGGCCCAGCATTTT.

The V gene is TRBV21-1, the J gene TRBJ2-7; no check of the table's D call, TRBD1, against the DNA was made. TRBV21-1 is given as a pseudogene. The CDR3 is 17 residues long. The DNA of the CDR3 is TGTGCCAGCGACCGAAGGGGGGACAGGGCGAAAGTCTACGAGCAGTACTTC. Protein sequence: CASDRRGDRAKVYEQYF.

This sequence joins TRBV9 and TRBJ2-3; unclear D gene. The CDR3 is 14 residues long. Trimming shortened V by 3 bases and J by 2 bases, and 10 bases separated the two germline ends. CDR1 SGDLS and CDR2 YYNGEE come from the germline V gene. In DNA, the CDR3 is TGTGCCAGCAGCGCCGCGACTGACACAGATACGCAGTATTTT. This gives the protein CASSAATDTDTQYF.

V is TRBV7-6 and J is TRBJ2-5; 11 positions match TRBD2. This CDR3 spans 15 amino acids. V lost 5 bases, J lost 9 bases, and 11 bases stayed unmatched. Looked up from germline, CDR1 is SGHVS and CDR2 is FNYEAQ. DNA for the CDR3: TGTGCCAGCAGCCCGGGACTAGCGGTGATCTTGGCCCAGTACTTC. Amino acids: CASSPGLAVILAQYF.

V usage is TRBV5-1 and J usage is TRBJ1-1; 9 bases are shared with TRBD1. Germline V gene data show CDR1 as SGHRS and CDR2 as YFSETQ. This CDR3 region has 14 residues. Germline trimming cut 1 base from V and 9 bases from J; bases unmatched to any gene: 7. CDR3 nucleotides: TGCGCCAGCAGCTTGTGGACAGGGGAGGAAAAAGCTTTCTTT. Amino acid sequence: CASSLWTGEEKAFF.

CDR3 protein: CASSTRRAGKTQYF. The CDR3 bases are TGTGCCAGCAGTACAAGACGCGCCGGGAAGACCCAGTACTTC. The V call is TRBV27, the J call TRBJ2-5, with a possible D match to TRBD2 (5 bases). The CDR3 extends over 14 amino acids. Germline V gene sequence: CDR1 MNHEY, CDR2 SMNVEV (reference sequence). Trimming removed 5 bases from V and 6 bases from J, with 16 bases in between.

V and J are TRBV7-9 and TRBJ1-1, with D unresolved. Trimming pared 5 bases from V and 5 bases from J, leaving 15 bases between. CDR1 and CDR2 (germline): SEHNR, FQNEAQ (reference sequence). This CDR3 region has 14 residues. The DNA of the CDR3 is TGTGCCAGCAGCCCAAGGTCCGGGTATACTGAAGCTTTCTTT. Protein product: CASSPRSGYTEAFF.

J is TRBJ2-5 and V is TRBV4-1; a weak D match, TRBD1 (5 bases). Trimming pared 8 bases from V and 1 base from J, leaving 11 bases between. In germline, CDR1 is MGHRA, CDR2 YSYEKL. The CDR3 loop spans 13 amino acids. CDR3 loop: CASSRVAQETQYF. CDR3 sequence (DNA): TGCGCCAGCTCCAGGGTTGCCCAAGAGACCCAGTACTTC.

This chain connects TRBV2 to TRBJ1-2; D is perhaps TRBD1 (5 bases). This CDR3 comprises 13 residues. CDR1 is SNHLY, CDR2 FYNNEI, per germline. The V and J ends lost 6 bases and 3 bases respectively, with 11 bases between them. CDR3 amino acids: CASRGDSYYGYTF. The CDR3 nucleotides are TGTGCCAGCAGGGGTGACAGCTACTATGGCTACACCTTC.

This sequence joins TRBV27 and TRBJ2-5; D is possibly TRBD1 (6 bases). Per the germline V gene, CDR1 is MNHEY and CDR2 is SMNVEV (reference sequence). Trimming stripped 4 bases from V and 6 bases from J, with 18 bases between. The CDR3 is 15 amino acids. CDR3 in DNA: TGTGCCAGCAGTTCCCCAGGGGTCGGGCATCAGACCCAGTACTTC. It is translated as CASSSPGVGHQTQYF.

The CDR3 region is CASSSIDYPGDEQFF. CDR3 bases: TGTGCCAGCAGCTCGATTGACTATCCGGGGGATGAGCAGTTCTTC. The rearrangement joins TRBV5-8 to TRBJ2-1, with TRBD2 as a possible D gene (6 bases). The germline CDR1 and CDR2 sequences are SGHTS and YDEGEE. V was pared by 3 bases and J by 8 bases, with 18 bases between. The CDR3 totals 15 residues.